Listed here are 5 T cell receptor beta chains from one sample, sequenced in a study of blood T cells in healthy people across ages. The authors ran a second PCR of roughly 6 to 12 cycles using a sample-barcoded 5' primer and a J-beta primer mix. Each CDR3 protein is one row after TCRdb ran MiXCR on the 5' RACE reads. The table lists about 1.8 million distinct CDR3 sequences, roughly 49% of them singletons. Material: blood. These receptors were taken from a woman between 40 and 50 years old in good health.

This clonotype appeared once. This rearrangement joins TRBV10-3 to TRBJ2-1, with 7 bases aligning to TRBD1. J was trimmed by 5 bases and V by 6 bases; bases with no gene match: 16. The CDR3 totals 17 residues. Germline V gives CDR1 ENHRY, CDR2 SYGVKD. The CDR3 loop reads CAIRAGVYGQEHNEQFF. The CDR3 DNA reads as TGTGCCATCAGGGCCGGGGTGTACGGACAGGAGCACAATGAGCAGTTCTTC.

V and J are TRBV5-1 and TRBJ1-1, with 9 bases identical to TRBD1. Germline values: CDR1 SGHRS, CDR2 YFSETQ. The ends lost 5 bases at V and 2 bases at J; junction bases unmatched: 10. The CDR3 consists of 16 residues. The CDR3 spells CASRPPGQGGNTEAFF. DNA for the CDR3: TGCGCCAGCAGACCTCCGGGACAGGGTGGAAACACTGAAGCTTTCTTT.

The rearrangement joins TRBV11-1 to TRBJ2-3, with 10 positions matching TRBD2. This CDR3 comprises 20 residues. Unmatched junction bases numbered 15, after V lost 3 bases and J lost 0 bases. Germline V gives CDR1 SGHAT, CDR2 FQDESV (reference sequence). This CDR3 reads CASSFPEPGTSATSTDTQYF. Here the CDR3 DNA reads TGTGCCAGCAGCTTTCCCGAACCCGGGACTAGCGCGACTAGCACAGATACGCAGTATTTT.

J is TRBJ1-1 and V is TRBV7-3; D possibly corresponds to TRBD1 (6 bases). The germline gives CDR1 SGHTA, CDR2 FQGTGA. V lost 2 bases to trimming and J lost 2 bases, with 15 bases between them. The CDR3 sequence is 16 residues long. The CDR3 is CASSLRGGGGNTEAFF. For the CDR3, the DNA is TGTGCCAGCAGCTTACGAGGGGGGGGCGGTAACACTGAAGCTTTCTTT.

V is TRBV20-1 and J is TRBJ2-1; no clear D. Trimming cost V 0 bases and J 2 bases, with 8 bases left between them. Germline-derived CDR1 and CDR2 are DFQATT and SNEGSKA (reference sequence). The CDR3 sequence is 14 residues long. CDR3 DNA: TGCAGTGCTAGAGATATAGTGGCCTACAATGAGCAGTTCTTC. Translated, it gives CSARDIVAYNEQFF.